A single sample is the source of the 4 T cell receptor beta chains below, sequenced in a study of T cells in Graves' hyperthyroidism and ophthalmopathy. It was RNA transcripts that yielded the amplified TCR beta CDR3 regions. During a first-round RT-PCR of the TCR CDR3, the HTBI primer set was used. TCRdb fed the multiplex PCR reads into MiXCR, producing one record per CDR3 protein. Among fewer than 650,000 distinct CDR3 sequences listed, roughly 14% were seen once. The sample consisted of blood. Receptor source: a woman between 40 and 55 years old with Graves' ophthalmopathy.

This clonotype was observed many times. J is TRBJ2-7 and V is TRBV27; 14 bases map to TRBD2. There are 15 residues in the CDR3. After removal of 5 bases from V and 10 bases from J, the junction contained 10 bases not matched to a gene. The germline V gene has CDR1 MNHEY and CDR2 SMNVEV (reference sequence). The CDR3, as DNA: TGTGCCAGCAGTCCCCCCCGACTAGCGGGAGGGCTTCAGTACTTC. Protein: CASSPPRLAGGLQYF.

The sample holds many counts of this clonotype. The chain recombines TRBV20-1 with TRBJ2-7, with D uncertain. The V and J ends lost 1 base and 0 bases respectively, with 7 bases between them. CDR1 DFQATT and CDR2 SNEGSKA come from the germline V gene (reference sequence). This CDR3 is 13 amino acids long. The CDR3 loop is CSARGRTSYEQYF. CDR3 in DNA: TGCAGTGCTAGAGGCCGGACCTCCTACGAGCAGTACTTC.

This clonotype came up many times. The chain carries TRBV7-9 and TRBJ1-2; 8 bases fit TRBD1. V lost 8 bases and J lost 1; bases outside the gene matches: 3. Germline V gives CDR1 SEHNR, CDR2 FQNEAQ (reference sequence). CDR3 length: 13 amino acids. CDR3 nucleotides: TGTGCCAGCGGACAGGGAGTTAACTATGGCTACACCTTC. Protein sequence: CASGQGVNYGYTF.

In its sample, this clonotype was seen many times. J is TRBJ2-7 and V is TRBV12-3 or TRBV12-4; D tentatively fits TRBD1 or TRBD2 (5 bases each). V was shortened by 4 bases and J by 7 bases, with 11 bases between the two germline ends. The CDR3 sequence is 12 residues long. In DNA, the CDR3 is TGTGCCAGCAGTTACGGGGCGTGGGAGCAGTACTTC. Translated, it gives CASSYGAWEQYF.